This is a list of T cell receptor beta chains from one sample in a study of regulatory T cells in long-lasting Graves disease. TCRdb itself ran the multiplex PCR reads through MiXCR, one entry per CDR3 protein. The data show 450,000 to 650,000 distinct CDR3 sequences, about 16% seen once. The same specimen was also included in a second study, on T cells in Graves' hyperthyroidism and ophthalmopathy.

Sequencing used peripheral blood mononuclear cells (PBMCs), obtained at new diagnosis, from a patient treated with antithyroid drugs. These receptors were obtained from a woman aged 40 to 65 with Graves disease. CDR3s include the opening cysteine and the closing phenylalanine or tryptophan. A D gene is named only where the DNA matches it firmly. Clone size is shown for a subset of rows, as once, few, many or a class of expanded clone.

V gene	D gene	J gene	clone size	CDR3 DNA	CDR3 protein
TRBV18	-	TRBJ2-1	-	TGTGCCAGCTCACCATTGGATTGGGGTTTTGGCTACAATGAGCAGTTCTTC	CASSPLDWGFGYNEQFF
TRBV7-2	-	TRBJ2-1	many	TGTGCCAGCAGCTTCGGCCAGTCCAATGAGCAGTTCTTC	CASSFGQSNEQFF
TRBV5-5	-	TRBJ2-5	many	TGTGCCAGCAGCCCTGACTTCTATGGGCAAGAGACCCAGTACTTC	CASSPDFYGQETQYF
TRBV5-1	-	TRBJ2-7	-	TGCGCCAGCAGCCCCGATCACCCGGACGAGCAGTACTTC	CASSPDHPDEQYF
TRBV19	TRBD1	TRBJ2-1	many	TGTGCCAGTAGTCGGGGACAGGGATCGTCCTACAATGAGCAGTTCTTC	CASSRGQGSSYNEQFF
TRBV19	-	TRBJ2-7	few	TGTGCCAGTAGTATATCCGGGATCTCCTACGAGCAGTACTTC	CASSISGISYEQYF
TRBV11-1	-	TRBJ1-6	many	TGTGCCAGCAGCTTAAAACGAGTCCAGGCCGGACCCCTCCACTTT	CASSLKRVQAGPLHF
TRBV19	-	TRBJ2-3	-	TGTGCCAGTAGTCTATGGCGGGCAGATACGCAGTATTTT	CASSLWRADTQYF
TRBV9	-	TRBJ1-2	-	TGTGCCAGCAGCGAGACCCCTACCCGTGATTCTAACTATGGCTACACCTTC	CASSETPTRDSNYGYTF
TRBV9	-	TRBJ2-6	few	TGTGCCAGCAGCGGGGGGGCCGTCTCTGGGGCCAACGTCCTGACTTTC	CASSGGAVSGANVLTF
TRBV3-1	-	TRBJ2-7	few	TGTGCCAGCAGTTCTGGCAGCGGTTACGAGCAGTACTTC	CASSSGSGYEQYF
TRBV9	TRBD2	TRBJ2-1	few	TGTGCCAGCAGCGAGGGGTTTAAGAGCGGGGGGGCCTACAATGAGCAGTTCTTC	CASSEGFKSGGAYNEQFF
TRBV7-2	-	TRBJ1-6	many	TGTGCCAGCAGCACGGGACTTTCAAATTCACCCCTCCACTTT	CASSTGLSNSPLHF
TRBV3-1	TRBD1	TRBJ1-6	many	TGTGCCAGCAGCCAAGGGACAGGGATAGACTCACCCCTCCACTTT	CASSQGTGIDSPLHF
TRBV28	-	TRBJ2-7	many	TGTGCCAGCAGTTTGGGGTGGTTTTCCTACGAGCAGTACTTC	CASSLGWFSYEQYF
TRBV4-2	-	TRBJ1-6	-	TGTGCCAGCAGCCAAGAACTCTCGCCTGGTAATTCACCCCTCCACTTT	CASSQELSPGNSPLHF
TRBV20-1	-	TRBJ2-1	-	TGCAGACGAGAGGGACTGGGATTATGTAGGGATGAGCAGTTCTTC	CRREGLGLCRDEQFF
TRBV12-3/TRBV12-4	-	TRBJ1-2	many	TGTGCCAGCAGCCGTCCAGGTGCGGATTATTTCGGCTACACCTTC	CASSRPGADYFGYTF
TRBV11-2	-	TRBJ2-2	few	TGTGCCAGCAGCTTGCGCGGTGGGGGAAACACCGGGGAGCTGTTTTTT	CASSLRGGGNTGELFF
TRBV20-1	-	TRBJ2-5	many	TGCAGTGCTAGGGGGGGAGAGACCCAGTACTTC	CSARGGETQYF
TRBV9	-	TRBJ1-3	few	TGTGCCAGCAGCGCCGAAGGGTCCTCTGGAAACACCATATATTTT	CASSAEGSSGNTIYF
TRBV11-2	TRBD1	TRBJ1-6	many	TGTGCCAGCAGCTTAACCTCAGGGGGGGGAAATAATTCACCCCTCCACTTT	CASSLTSGGGNNSPLHF
TRBV20-1	TRBD2	TRBJ2-3	few	TGCAGTGCTAGAGTCCGAAGCGGGGGGGTTTCACAGTATTTT	CSARVRSGGVSQYF
TRBV15	-	TRBJ1-1	few	TGTGCCACCAGCAGAGGCCTGAGCGACACTGAAGCTTTCTTT	CATSRGLSDTEAFF
TRBV2	-	TRBJ2-7	many	TGTGCCAGCACCGCGACAGAGAGCTCCTACGAGCAGTACTTC	CASTATESSYEQYF
TRBV12-3/TRBV12-4	-	TRBJ1-5	many	TGTGCCAGCAGTTTTGGGACCGATAGCAATCAGCCCCAGCATTTT	CASSFGTDSNQPQHF
TRBV20-1	-	TRBJ1-1	many	TGCAGTGCTAGCCAGAGAGTCCTGGGCGCTGAAGCTTTCTTT	CSASQRVLGAEAFF
TRBV20-1	TRBD2	TRBJ2-3	many	TGCAGTGCTCGCCTAGCGGGGAAAGATACGCAGTATTTT	CSARLAGKDTQYF
TRBV3-1	-	TRBJ1-1	many	TGTGCCAGCAGCCAAGAGACCAACACTGAAGCTTTCTTT	CASSQETNTEAFF
TRBV6-1	TRBD1	TRBJ2-7	few	TGTGCCAGTATCCGGGACAGGGGCCGCTCCGAGCAGTACTTC	CASIRDRGRSEQYF
TRBV20-1	TRBD1	TRBJ1-2	many	TGCAGTGCTTCAGGACAGGGCGGGGACTATGGCTACACCTTC	CSASGQGGDYGYTF
TRBV10-3	TRBD1	TRBJ1-2	-	TGTGCCATCAGTACCGGGACAGGGACCTATGGCTACACCTTC	CAISTGTGTYGYTF
TRBV7-9	-	TRBJ2-3	many	TGTGCCAGCAGCTTAGTTGCGGTGGGTACGGATACGCAGTATTTT	CASSLVAVGTDTQYF
TRBV4-1	-	TRBJ2-6	-	TGCGCCAGCAGCCAAGACAGGGCACGGGCCAACGTCCTGACTTTC	CASSQDRARANVLTF
TRBV6-1	-	TRBJ1-2	few	TGTGCCAGCAGTGAATCCCAGGCCCAATCGGGTGGCTACACCTTC	CASSESQAQSGGYTF
TRBV3-1	TRBD2	TRBJ2-7	-	TGTGCCAGCAGCTACACGGGGGCTAGCGGGGGGAGCTCCTACGAGCAGTACTTC	CASSYTGASGGSSYEQYF
TRBV5-1	TRBD1	TRBJ1-3	many	TGCGCCAGCACCCGGGACAGGACCTCTGGAAACACCATATATTTT	CASTRDRTSGNTIYF
TRBV7-6	TRBD1	TRBJ1-1	few	TGTGCCAGCACGCCCGGACAGGGGCTCCTCACTGAAGCTTTCTTT	CASTPGQGLLTEAFF
TRBV20-1	TRBD1	TRBJ1-5	-	TGCAGTGCAACCGGGACAGGGGGTTTGGGGGGACAGCCCCAGCATTTT	CSATGTGGLGGQPQHF
TRBV7-9	-	TRBJ2-7	-	TGTGCCAGCAGCCCCACCGGGCCGACCTACGAGCAGTACTTC	CASSPTGPTYEQYF
TRBV5-4	-	TRBJ1-2	-	TGTGCCAGCAGCTTGCAGGAAGCGCGCGGCTACACCTTC	CASSLQEARGYTF
TRBV4-1	TRBD2	TRBJ2-7	-	TGCGCCAGCAGCCCAGAGGTAGCGGGGGCGAGCTCCTACGAGCAGTACTTC	CASSPEVAGASSYEQYF
TRBV12-3/TRBV12-4	TRBD2	TRBJ2-3	many	TGTGCCAGCAGTTCGACTAGCGGGGAACACACAGATACGCAGTATTTT	CASSSTSGEHTDTQYF
TRBV27	-	TRBJ2-5	many	TGTGCCAGCAGGGATCTCCAAGAGACCCAGTACTTC	CASRDLQETQYF
TRBV13	-	TRBJ2-1	few	TGTGCCAGCAGCATCAGGACAGCTAGAAATGAGCAGTTCTTC	CASSIRTARNEQFF
TRBV28	TRBD1	TRBJ1-4	-	TGTGCCAGCCGGACAGGGTTGAGGGAAAAACTGTTTTTT	CASRTGLREKLFF
TRBV18	TRBD1	TRBJ1-1	many	TGTGCCAGCTCACGGAATGGACAGGATGAAGCTTTCTTT	CASSRNGQDEAFF
TRBV7-2	TRBD2	TRBJ2-5	few	TGTGCCAGCATTCTTGCGGGGGGGCTAGGAGAGACCCAGTACTTC	CASILAGGLGETQYF
TRBV20-1	-	TRBJ1-5	-	TGCAGTGCTAGAGTCCAGGGTTTTCAGCCCCAGCATTTT	CSARVQGFQPQHF
TRBV29-1	-	TRBJ1-1	many	TGCAGCGTTCAGGCCAGCGCTATGCTGAACACTGAAGCTTTCTTT	CSVQASAMLNTEAFF
TRBV20-1	TRBD2	TRBJ2-1	-	TGCAGTGCCCTACCAACTAGCGGCTCCTACAATGAGCAGTTCTTC	CSALPTSGSYNEQFF
TRBV2	-	TRBJ2-2	few	TGTGCCAGCAATGACAGGCTCCCGAACACCGGGGAGCTGTTTTTT	CASNDRLPNTGELFF
TRBV2	TRBD1	TRBJ2-5	many	TGTGCCAGCAGGGGACAGGCCGTCGACGAGGGGACCCAGTACTTC	CASRGQAVDEGTQYF
TRBV5-1	TRBD2	TRBJ2-5	few	TGCGCCAGCAGCTGGACTAGAGGACAAGAGACCCAGTACTTC	CASSWTRGQETQYF
TRBV11-2	TRBD1	TRBJ1-1	many	TGTGCCAGCAGTTCAGGGAGGGGGCGAAGGGCGGTGGACACTGAAGCTTTCTTT	CASSSGRGRRAVDTEAFF
TRBV6-1	TRBD2	TRBJ2-3	-	TGTGCCAGCAGGGACGGGACTAGCGCTAGCACAGATACGCAGTATTTT	CASRDGTSASTDTQYF
TRBV6-2/TRBV6-3	-	TRBJ1-6	-	TGTGCCAGCAGACGACAGGAGAGTAATTCACCCCTCCACTTT	CASRRQESNSPLHF
TRBV20-1	-	TRBJ2-3	many	TGCAGTGCTAGAGATGTCGCGGGAGATACGCAGTATTTT	CSARDVAGDTQYF